The 6 T cell receptor beta chains presented below share a single source sample, sequenced in a study of T cells in Graves' hyperthyroidism and ophthalmopathy. The source material, RNA transcripts, was used to amplify TCR beta CDR3 regions. First-round RT-PCR of the TCR CDR3 relied on the HTBI primer set. TCRdb re-called the multiplex PCR reads with MiXCR, one entry per CDR3 protein. The sample includes 600,000 to 900,000 distinct CDR3 sequences, about a sixth of them seen just once. The sample was blood. Receptors were obtained from a man aged 18 to 35 with Graves' hyperthyroidism.

This clonotype has ten or more counts. This chain joins TRBV12-5 and TRBJ2-3; maybe TRBD1 (6 bases). This CDR3 region has 13 residues. Deletions cut 8 bases from V and 1 base from J, with 10 bases between. Germline CDR1 LGHNT, CDR2 FRNRAP. The CDR3 DNA is TGTGCTAGTCGGCGACAGGGCACAGATACGCAGTATTTT. As protein: CASRRQGTDTQYF.

Many counts were recorded for this clonotype. The chain links TRBV13 to TRBJ2-1, with D uncertain. CDR1 and CDR2 from the germline V gene are PRHDT and FYEKMQ (reference sequence). Deletions cut 4 bases from V and 8 bases from J, with 12 bases between. This CDR3 spans 13 amino acids. The CDR3 DNA reads as TGTGCCAGCAGCTCCACAGCACCTGATGAGCAGTTCTTC. It encodes CASSSTAPDEQFF. Using reference TRBV13 and TRBJ2-1 for the parts outside the CDR3, the full variable domain is AAGVIQSPRHLIKEKRETATLKCYPIPRHDTVYWYQQGPGQDPQFLISFYEKMQSDKGSIPDRFSAQQFSDYHSELNMSSLELGDSALYFCASSSTAPDEQFFGPGTRLTVL.

The rearrangement joins TRBV10-3 to TRBJ2-5; no definite D call. The CDR3 sequence is 15 residues long. Trimming removed 0 bases from V and 2 bases from J, with 10 bases in between. From germline, CDR1 is ENHRY and CDR2 SYGVKD. The CDR3 is CAISESTLGQETQYF. Written as DNA, the CDR3 is TGTGCCATCAGTGAGTCGACGCTTGGTCAAGAGACCCAGTACTTC.

This clonotype has only a few counts. The rearrangement uses TRBV27 and TRBJ1-4; the D is unclear. CDR3 size: 15 residues. Trimming stripped 3 bases from V and 0 bases from J, with 8 bases between. CDR1 is MNHEY and CDR2 is SMNVEV in the germline V gene (reference sequence). The CDR3 bases are TGTGCCAGCAGTTTCCAACCTCCAACTAATGAAAAACTGTTTTTT. This translates into CASSFQPPTNEKLFF.

The CDR3 DNA follows: TGCAACATCTACGTTCCGAGTCTAAATGAGCAGTTCTTC. Its translation is CNIYVPSLNEQFF. The chain recombines TRBV20-1 with TRBJ2-1, with D unresolved. Germline CDR1 DFQATT, CDR2 SNEGSKA (reference sequence). This CDR3 comprises 13 residues.

Ten or more counts support this clonotype. For the CDR3, the DNA is TGTGCCAGCAGTTTATCGGCAGGGGGATATCAGCCCCAGCATTTT. The encoded protein is CASSLSAGGYQPQHF. This chain uses TRBV27 with TRBJ1-5; 7 bases match TRBD1. After removal of 0 bases from V and 5 bases from J, the junction contained 4 bases not matched to a gene. In germline, CDR1 is MNHEY, CDR2 SMNVEV (reference sequence). This CDR3 is 15 amino acids long.